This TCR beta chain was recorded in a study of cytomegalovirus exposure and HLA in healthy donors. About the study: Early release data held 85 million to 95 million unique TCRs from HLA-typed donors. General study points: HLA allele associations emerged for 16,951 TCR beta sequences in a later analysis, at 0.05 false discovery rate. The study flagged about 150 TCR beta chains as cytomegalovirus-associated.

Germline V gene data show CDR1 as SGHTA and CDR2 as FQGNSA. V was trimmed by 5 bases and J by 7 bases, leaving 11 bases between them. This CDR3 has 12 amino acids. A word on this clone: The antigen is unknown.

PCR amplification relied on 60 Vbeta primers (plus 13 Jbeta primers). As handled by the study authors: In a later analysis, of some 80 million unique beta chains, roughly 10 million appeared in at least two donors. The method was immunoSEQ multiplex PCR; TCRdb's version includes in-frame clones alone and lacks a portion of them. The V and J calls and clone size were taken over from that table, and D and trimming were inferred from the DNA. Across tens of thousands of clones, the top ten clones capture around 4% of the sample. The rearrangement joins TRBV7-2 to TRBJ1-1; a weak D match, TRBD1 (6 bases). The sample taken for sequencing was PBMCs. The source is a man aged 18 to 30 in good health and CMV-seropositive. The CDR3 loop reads CASSLGGVEAFF. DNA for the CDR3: TGTGCCAGCAGCCTAGGGGGGGTTGAAGCTTTCTTT.